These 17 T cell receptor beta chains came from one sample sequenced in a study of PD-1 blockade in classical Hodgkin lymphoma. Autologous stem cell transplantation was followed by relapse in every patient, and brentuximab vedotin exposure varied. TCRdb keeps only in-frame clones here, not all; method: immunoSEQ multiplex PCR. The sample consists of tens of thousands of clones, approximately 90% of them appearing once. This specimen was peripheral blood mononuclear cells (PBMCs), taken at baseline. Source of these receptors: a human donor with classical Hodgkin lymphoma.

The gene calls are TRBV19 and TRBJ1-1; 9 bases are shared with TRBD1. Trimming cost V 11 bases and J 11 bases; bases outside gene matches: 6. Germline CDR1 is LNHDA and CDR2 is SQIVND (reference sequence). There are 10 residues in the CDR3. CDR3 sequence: CAGGQGLAFF. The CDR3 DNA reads TGTGCCGGGGGACAGGGCCTGGCTTTCTTT.

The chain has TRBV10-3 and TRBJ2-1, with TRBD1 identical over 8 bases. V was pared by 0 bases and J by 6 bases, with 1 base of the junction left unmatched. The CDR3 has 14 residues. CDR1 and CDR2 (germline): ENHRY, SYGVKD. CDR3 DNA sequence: TGTGCCATCAGTGAGTCTGACAGGGGCAATGAGCAGTTCTTC. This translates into CAISESDRGNEQFF.

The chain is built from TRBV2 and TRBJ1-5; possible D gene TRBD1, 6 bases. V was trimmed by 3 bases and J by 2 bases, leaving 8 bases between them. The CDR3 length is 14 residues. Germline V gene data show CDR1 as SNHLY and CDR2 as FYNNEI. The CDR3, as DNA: TGTGCCAGCAGTGACAGGGGTGGCAATCAGCCCCAGCATTTT. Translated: CASSDRGGNQPQHF.

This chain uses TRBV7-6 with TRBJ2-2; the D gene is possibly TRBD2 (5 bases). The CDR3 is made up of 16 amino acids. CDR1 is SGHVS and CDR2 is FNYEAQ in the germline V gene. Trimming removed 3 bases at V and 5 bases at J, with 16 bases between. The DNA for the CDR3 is TGTGCCAGCAGCTTTCCGGGAATGGTGAGAACCGGGGAGCTGTTTTTT. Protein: CASSFPGMVRTGELFF. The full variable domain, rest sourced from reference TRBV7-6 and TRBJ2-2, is GAGVSQSPRYKVTKRGQDVALRCDPISGHVSLYWYRQALGQGPEFLTYFNYEAQQDKSGLPNDRFSAERPEGSISTLTIQRTEQRDSAMYRCASSFPGMVRTGELFFGEGSRLTVL.

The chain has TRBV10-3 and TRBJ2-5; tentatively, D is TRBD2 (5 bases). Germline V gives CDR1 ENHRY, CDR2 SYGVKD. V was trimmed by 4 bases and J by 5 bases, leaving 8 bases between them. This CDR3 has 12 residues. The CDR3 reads CAISGPGETQYF. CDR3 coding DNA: TGTGCCATCAGTGGACCGGGGGAGACCCAGTACTTC.

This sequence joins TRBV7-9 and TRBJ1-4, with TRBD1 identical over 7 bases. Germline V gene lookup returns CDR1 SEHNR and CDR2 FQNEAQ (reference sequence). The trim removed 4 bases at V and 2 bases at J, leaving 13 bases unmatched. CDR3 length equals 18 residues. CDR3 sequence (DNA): TGTGCCAGCAGCTCTAACCGGGACAGCCACTCGACTAATGAAAAACTGTTTTTT. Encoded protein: CASSSNRDSHSTNEKLFF.

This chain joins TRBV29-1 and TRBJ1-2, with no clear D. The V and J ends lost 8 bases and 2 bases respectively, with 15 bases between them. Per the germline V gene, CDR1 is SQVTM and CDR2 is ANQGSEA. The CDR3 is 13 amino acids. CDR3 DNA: TGCAGCACCCGCCCACGGAGAAACTATGGCTACACCTTC. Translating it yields CSTRPRRNYGYTF.

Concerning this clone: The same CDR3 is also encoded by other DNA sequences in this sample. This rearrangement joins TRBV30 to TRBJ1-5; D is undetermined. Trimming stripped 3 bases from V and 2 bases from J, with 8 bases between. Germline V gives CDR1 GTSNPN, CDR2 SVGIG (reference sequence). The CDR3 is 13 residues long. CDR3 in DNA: TGTGCCTGGAGCGGAAGTGGCAATCAGCCCCAGCATTTT. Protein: CAWSGSGNQPQHF.

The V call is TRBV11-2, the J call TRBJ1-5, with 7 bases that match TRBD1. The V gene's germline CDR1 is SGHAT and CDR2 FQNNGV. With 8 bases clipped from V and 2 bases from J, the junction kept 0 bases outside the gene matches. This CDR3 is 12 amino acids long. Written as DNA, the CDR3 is TGTGCCAGCGGGACAGGCAATCAGCCCCAGCATTTT. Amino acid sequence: CASGTGNQPQHF.

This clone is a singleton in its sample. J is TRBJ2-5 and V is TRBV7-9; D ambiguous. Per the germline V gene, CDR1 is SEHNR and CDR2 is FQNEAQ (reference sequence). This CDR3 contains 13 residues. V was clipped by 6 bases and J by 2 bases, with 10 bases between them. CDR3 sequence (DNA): TGTGCCAGCAGATCAGGCCAACAAGAGACCCAGTACTTC. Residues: CASRSGQQETQYF.

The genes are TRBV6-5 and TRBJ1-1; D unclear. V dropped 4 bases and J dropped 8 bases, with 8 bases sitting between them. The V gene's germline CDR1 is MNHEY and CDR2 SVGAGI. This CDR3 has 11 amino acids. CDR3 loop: CASSSGVEAFF. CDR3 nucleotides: TGTGCCAGCAGTTCCGGGGTAGAAGCTTTCTTT.

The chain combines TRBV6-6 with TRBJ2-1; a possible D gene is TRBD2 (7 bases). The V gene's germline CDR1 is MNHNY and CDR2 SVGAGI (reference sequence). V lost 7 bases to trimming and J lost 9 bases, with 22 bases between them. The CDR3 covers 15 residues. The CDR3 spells CASIPGGTTTGEQFF. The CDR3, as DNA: TGTGCCAGCATTCCCGGGGGGACAACCACGGGTGAGCAGTTCTTC.

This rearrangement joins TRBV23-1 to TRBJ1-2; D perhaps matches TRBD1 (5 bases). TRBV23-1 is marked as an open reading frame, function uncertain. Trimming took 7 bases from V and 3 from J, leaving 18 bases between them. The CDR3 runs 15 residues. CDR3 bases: TGCGCCAGCAAAAGGGGAGGGTGGGGAGACTATGGCTACACCTTC. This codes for CASKRGGWGDYGYTF.

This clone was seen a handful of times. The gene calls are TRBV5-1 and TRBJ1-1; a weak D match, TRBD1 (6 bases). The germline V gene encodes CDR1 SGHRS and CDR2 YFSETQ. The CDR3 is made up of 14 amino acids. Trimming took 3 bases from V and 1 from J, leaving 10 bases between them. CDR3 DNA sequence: TGCGCCAGCAGCTCATACAGGGAGAACACTGAAGCTTTCTTT. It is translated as CASSSYRENTEAFF.

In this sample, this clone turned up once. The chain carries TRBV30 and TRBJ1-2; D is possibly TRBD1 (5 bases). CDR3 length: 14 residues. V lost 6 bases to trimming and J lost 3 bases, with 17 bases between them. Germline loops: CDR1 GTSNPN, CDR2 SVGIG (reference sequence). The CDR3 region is CACDPAGPDYGYTF. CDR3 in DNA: TGTGCCTGCGACCCCGCGGGGCCGGACTATGGCTACACCTTC.

The CDR3 region has the DNA TGTGCCAGCACTACAGCACAGGGGACTCAGCCCCAGCATTTT. It translates to CASTTAQGTQPQHF. This chain links TRBV28 with TRBJ1-5; 7 bases are a match to TRBD1. Per germline, CDR1 MDHEN and CDR2 SYDVKM. There are 14 residues in the CDR3. J was trimmed by 6 bases and V by 7 bases; bases with no gene match: 9.

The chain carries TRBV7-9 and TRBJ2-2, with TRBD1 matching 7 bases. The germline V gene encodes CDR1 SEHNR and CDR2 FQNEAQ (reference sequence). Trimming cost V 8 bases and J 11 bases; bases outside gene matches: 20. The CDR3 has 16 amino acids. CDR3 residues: CASQLPKGASWDELFF. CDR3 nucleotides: TGTGCCAGCCAACTACCAAAGGGGGCTAGCTGGGACGAGCTGTTTTTT.